This is a list of T cell receptor beta chains from one sample in a study of OX40 agonist ivuxolimab in advanced cancers. Only in-frame clones appear in the TCRdb table, and some are missing; sequencing was by immunoSEQ multiplex PCR. The sample carries 65,000 to 95,000 clones, about nine tenths recorded once. This material consisted of CD4+ or CD8+ T cells sorted from blood, taken in a trial of the OX40 agonist ivuxolimab. The receptors originated from an adult with an advanced solid tumor such as melanoma, head and neck, liver or kidney cancer. CDR3s include the opening cysteine and the closing phenylalanine or tryptophan. Fields, in order: clone size, CDR3 length, J gene, D gene, V gene, CDR3 protein, CDR3 DNA. A D gene is named only where the DNA matches it firmly. Rows may omit the clone size; those that give it use once, few, many or a size class.

once,13,TRBJ2-5,NA,TRBV7-3,CASSPRSQETQYF,TGTGCCAGCAGCCCACGGAGCCAAGAGACCCAGTACTTC
NA,15,TRBJ2-2,NA,TRBV7-2,CASSLVRRNTGELFF,TGTGCCAGCAGCTTAGTCCGGAGGAACACCGGGGAGCTGTTTTTT
NA,16,TRBJ1-4,TRBD1,TRBV5-6,CASSWFTGAGNEKLFF,TGTGCCAGCAGCTGGTTCACAGGGGCTGGTAATGAAAAACTGTTTTTT
NA,15,TRBJ2-3,NA,TRBV7-2,CASSSPSGYTDTQYF,TGTGCCAGCAGCTCACCAAGCGGGTACACAGATACGCAGTATTTT
NA,16,TRBJ1-1,NA,TRBV13,CASSQLGSPFRPEAFF,TGTGCCAGCAGCCAGTTAGGATCTCCTTTCCGTCCTGAAGCTTTCTTT
NA,16,TRBJ2-7,TRBD1,TRBV5-1,CASSFAVGTGTYEQYF,TGCGCCAGCAGCTTTGCCGTCGGGACAGGGACCTACGAGCAGTACTTC
NA,16,TRBJ2-1,TRBD2,TRBV2,CASSEAGLAVYNEQFF,TGTGCCAGCAGTGAAGCGGGACTAGCGGTATACAATGAGCAGTTCTTC
few,14,TRBJ1-1,TRBD1,TRBV6-1,CASSVPGTGRGAFF,TGTGCCAGCAGTGTACCGGGGACAGGGCGTGGGGCTTTCTTT
few,16,TRBJ1-1,TRBD1,TRBV4-3,CASSQGSGQVNTEAFF,TGCGCCAGCAGCCAAGGGTCAGGACAGGTAAACACTGAAGCTTTCTTT
NA,14,TRBJ1-4,NA,TRBV30,CAWKGRGTNEKLFF,TGTGCCTGGAAGGGGAGAGGGACTAATGAAAAACTGTTTTTT
NA,14,TRBJ1-6,TRBD1,TRBV28,CASSRQGVLSPLHF,TGTGCCAGCAGTCGACAGGGGGTGTTGTCACCCCTCCACTTT
NA,14,TRBJ2-3,NA,TRBV18,CASSPSGRTDTQYF,TGTGCCAGCTCACCGAGTGGCCGCACAGATACGCAGTATTTT
NA,15,TRBJ2-1,TRBD2,TRBV7-3,CASSTGTSGYNEQFF,TGTGCCAGCAGCACCGGGACTAGCGGCTACAATGAGCAGTTCTTC
NA,14,TRBJ2-3,NA,TRBV11-2,CASSLSRGTDTQYF,TGTGCCAGCAGCTTAAGCCGGGGCACGGATACGCAGTATTTT
NA,15,TRBJ2-5,TRBD1,TRBV19,CASRRQGTLQETQYF,TGTGCCAGTAGGCGACAGGGGACCCTCCAAGAGACCCAGTACTTC
NA,16,TRBJ2-1,NA,TRBV7-9,CASSLWVGEAGKVQFF,TGTGCCAGCAGCTTGTGGGTAGGGGAGGCAGGGAAGGTGCAGTTCTTC
NA,16,TRBJ2-2,NA,TRBV7-9,CASRPPIQRATGELFF,TGTGCCAGCAGACCACCCATACAGAGGGCAACCGGGGAGCTGTTTTTT
NA,13,TRBJ2-7,NA,TRBV19,CASSIDQGKRQYF,TGTGCCAGTAGTATAGACCAGGGGAAACGACAGTACTTC
NA,12,TRBJ2-3,NA,TRBV30,CAWSVSPTQQYF,TGTGCCTGGAGTGTGTCCCCGACTCAGCAGTATTTT
NA,15,TRBJ1-5,NA,TRBV28,CASKETGFSNQPQHF,TGTGCCAGCAAAGAAACAGGGTTTAGCAATCAGCCCCAGCATTTT
once,14,TRBJ2-5,NA,TRBV18,CASSPSPGPETQYF,TGTGCCAGCTCACCATCGCCTGGTCCGGAGACCCAGTACTTC
NA,14,TRBJ1-2,TRBD1,TRBV6-1,CASSSRDRYYGYTF,TGTGCCAGCAGCTCCCGGGACAGATACTATGGCTACACCTTC
NA,14,TRBJ2-1,NA,TRBV29-1,CSVVRESSYNEQFF,TGCAGCGTTGTTCGGGAAAGCTCCTACAATGAGCAGTTCTTC